This T cell receptor beta chain was captured in a study of CD8+ T cells in alopecia areata. The CDR3 has 12 residues. Trimming cost V 0 bases and J 6 bases, with 6 bases left between them. Germline V gives CDR1 KGHSH, CDR2 LQKENI. Sequencing used cDNA as its template, made by extracting RNA and reverse transcribing it. The table came from immunoSEQ multiplex PCR; TCRdb's copy has only in-frame clones and leaves some out. The table includes 150,000 to 200,000 clones, around 57% detected once. The source is a human donor in good health. The chain joins TRBV18 to TRBJ2-7; D not resolved. Material: CD4+ T cells sorted from blood. This chain's CDR3 is CASSPPTREQYF. DNA of the CDR3: TGTGCCAGCTCACCACCTACTCGCGAGCAGTACTTC.